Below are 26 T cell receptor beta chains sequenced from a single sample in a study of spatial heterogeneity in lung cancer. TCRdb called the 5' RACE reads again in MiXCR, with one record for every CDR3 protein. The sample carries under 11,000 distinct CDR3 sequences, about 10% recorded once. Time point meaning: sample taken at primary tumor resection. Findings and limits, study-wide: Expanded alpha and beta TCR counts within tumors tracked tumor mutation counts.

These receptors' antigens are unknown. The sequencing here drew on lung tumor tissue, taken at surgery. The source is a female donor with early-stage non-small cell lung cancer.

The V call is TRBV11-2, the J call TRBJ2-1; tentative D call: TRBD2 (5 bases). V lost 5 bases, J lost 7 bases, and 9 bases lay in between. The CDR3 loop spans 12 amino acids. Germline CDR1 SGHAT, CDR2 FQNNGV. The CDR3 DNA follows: TGTGCCAGCAGCCCGTCGGGGAATGAGCAGTTCTTC. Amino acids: CASSPSGNEQFF.

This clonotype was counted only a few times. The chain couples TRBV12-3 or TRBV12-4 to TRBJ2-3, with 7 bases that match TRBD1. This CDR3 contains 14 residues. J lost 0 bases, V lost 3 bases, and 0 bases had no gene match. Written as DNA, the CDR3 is TGTGCCAGCAGTTTGGACAGGAGCACAGATACGCAGTATTTT. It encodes CASSLDRSTDTQYF.

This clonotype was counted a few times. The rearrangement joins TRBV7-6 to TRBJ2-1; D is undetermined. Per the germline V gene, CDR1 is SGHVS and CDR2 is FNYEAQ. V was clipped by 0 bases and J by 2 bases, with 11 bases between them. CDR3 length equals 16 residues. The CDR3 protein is CASSLAGSGAYNEQFF. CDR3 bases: TGTGCCAGCAGCTTAGCGGGGTCCGGAGCCTACAATGAGCAGTTCTTC. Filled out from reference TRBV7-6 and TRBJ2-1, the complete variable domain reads GAGVSQSPRYKVTKRGQDVALRCDPISGHVSLYWYRQALGQGPEFLTYFNYEAQQDKSGLPNDRFSAERPEGSISTLTIQRTEQRDSAMYRCASSLAGSGAYNEQFFGPGTRLTVL.

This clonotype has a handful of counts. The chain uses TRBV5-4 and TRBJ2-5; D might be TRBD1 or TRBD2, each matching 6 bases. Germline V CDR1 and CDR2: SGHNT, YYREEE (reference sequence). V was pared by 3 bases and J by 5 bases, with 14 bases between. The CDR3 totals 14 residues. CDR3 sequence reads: CASSSEGGGETQYF. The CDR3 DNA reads TGTGCCAGCAGCTCCGAGGGGGGCGGGGAGACCCAGTACTTC.

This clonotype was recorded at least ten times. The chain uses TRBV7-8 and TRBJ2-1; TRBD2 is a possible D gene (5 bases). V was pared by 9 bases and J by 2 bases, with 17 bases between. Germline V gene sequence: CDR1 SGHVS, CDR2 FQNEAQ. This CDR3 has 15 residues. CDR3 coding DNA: TGTGCCAGTCAGTTTACTAGGGCTCCCTACAATGAGCAGTTCTTC. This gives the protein CASQFTRAPYNEQFF.

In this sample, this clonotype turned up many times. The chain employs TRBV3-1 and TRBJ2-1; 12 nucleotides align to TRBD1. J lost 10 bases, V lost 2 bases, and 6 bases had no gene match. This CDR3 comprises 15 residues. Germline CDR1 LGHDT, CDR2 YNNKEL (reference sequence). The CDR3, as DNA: TGTGCCAGCAGCCAAAGGGGACAGGGGGCATACGAGCAGTTCTTC. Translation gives CASSQRGQGAYEQFF.

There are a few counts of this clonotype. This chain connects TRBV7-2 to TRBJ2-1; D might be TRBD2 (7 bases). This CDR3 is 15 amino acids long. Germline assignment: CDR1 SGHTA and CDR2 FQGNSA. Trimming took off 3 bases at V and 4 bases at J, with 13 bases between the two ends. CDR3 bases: TGTGCCAGCAGCTTGAGGGGGGGCAGTTACAATGAGCAGTTCTTC. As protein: CASSLRGGSYNEQFF.

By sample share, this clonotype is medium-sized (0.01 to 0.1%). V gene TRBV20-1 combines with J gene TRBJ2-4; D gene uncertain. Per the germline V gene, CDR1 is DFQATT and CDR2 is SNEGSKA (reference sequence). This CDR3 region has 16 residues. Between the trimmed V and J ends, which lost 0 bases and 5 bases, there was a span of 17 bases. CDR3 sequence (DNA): TGCAGTGCTAGAGATAATGGTATAGTTTCACAAAACATTCAGTACTTC. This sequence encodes CSARDNGIVSQNIQYF.

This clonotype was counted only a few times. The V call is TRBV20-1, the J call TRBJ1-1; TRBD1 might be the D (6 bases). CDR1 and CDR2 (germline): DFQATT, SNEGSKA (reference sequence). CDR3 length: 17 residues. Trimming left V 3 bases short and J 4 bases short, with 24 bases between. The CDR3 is CSARVGGRGGVGTEAFF. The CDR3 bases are TGCAGTGCTAGGGTAGGGGGAAGAGGTGGGGTAGGCACTGAAGCTTTCTTT.

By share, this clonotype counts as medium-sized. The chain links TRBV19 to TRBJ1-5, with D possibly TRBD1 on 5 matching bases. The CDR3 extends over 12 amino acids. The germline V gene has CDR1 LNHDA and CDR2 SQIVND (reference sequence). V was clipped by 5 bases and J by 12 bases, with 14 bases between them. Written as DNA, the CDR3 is TGTGCCAGTAGTCTCCGGGGACCCTTCCAGCATTTT. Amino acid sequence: CASSLRGPFQHF.

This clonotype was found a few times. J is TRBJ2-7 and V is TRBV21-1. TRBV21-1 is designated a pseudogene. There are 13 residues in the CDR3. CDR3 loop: CASSKEDSYEQYF. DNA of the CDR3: TGTGCCAGCAGCAAAGAGGACTCCTACGAGCAGTACTTC.

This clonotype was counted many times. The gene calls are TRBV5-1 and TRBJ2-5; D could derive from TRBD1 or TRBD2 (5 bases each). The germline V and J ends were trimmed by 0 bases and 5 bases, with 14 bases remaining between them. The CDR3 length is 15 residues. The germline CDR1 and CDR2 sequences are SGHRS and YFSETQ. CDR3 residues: CASSLEGRPHETQYF. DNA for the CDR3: TGCGCCAGCAGCTTGGAGGGACGGCCTCACGAGACCCAGTACTTC. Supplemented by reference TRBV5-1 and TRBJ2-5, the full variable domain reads KAGVTQTPRYLIKTRGQQVTLSCSPISGHRSVSWYQQTPGQGLQFLFEYFSETQRNKGNFPGRFSGRQFSNSRSEMNVSTLELGDSALYLCASSLEGRPHETQYFGPGTRLLVL.

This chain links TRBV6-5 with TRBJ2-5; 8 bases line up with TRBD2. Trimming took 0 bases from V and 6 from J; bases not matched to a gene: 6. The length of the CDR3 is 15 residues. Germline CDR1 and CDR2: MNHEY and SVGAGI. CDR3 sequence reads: CASSYSRTSTQTQYF. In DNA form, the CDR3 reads TGTGCCAGCAGTTACTCCCGGACTAGCACGCAGACCCAGTACTTC.

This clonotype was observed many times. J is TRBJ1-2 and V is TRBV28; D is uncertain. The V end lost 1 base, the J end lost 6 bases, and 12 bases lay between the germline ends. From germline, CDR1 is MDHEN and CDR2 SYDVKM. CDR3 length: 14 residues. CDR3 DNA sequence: TGTGCCAGCAGTTTATACGCCAGAGTGGATGGCTACACCTTC. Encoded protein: CASSLYARVDGYTF.

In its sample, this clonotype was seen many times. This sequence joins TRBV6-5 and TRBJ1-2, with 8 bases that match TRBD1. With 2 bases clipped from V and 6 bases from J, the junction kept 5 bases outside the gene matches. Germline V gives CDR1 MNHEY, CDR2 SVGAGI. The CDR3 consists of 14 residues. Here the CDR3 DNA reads TGTGCCAGCAGTTACCTGGACAGGGTGAATGGCTACACCTTC. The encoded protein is CASSYLDRVNGYTF.

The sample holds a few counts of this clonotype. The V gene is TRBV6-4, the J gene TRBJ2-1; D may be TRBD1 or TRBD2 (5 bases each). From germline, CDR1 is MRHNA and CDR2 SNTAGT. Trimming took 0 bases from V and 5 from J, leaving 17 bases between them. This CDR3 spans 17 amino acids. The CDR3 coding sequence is TGTGCCAGCAGTGACTCGAGGGGCTTGGGAGCTGACAATGAGCAGTTCTTC. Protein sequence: CASSDSRGLGADNEQFF.

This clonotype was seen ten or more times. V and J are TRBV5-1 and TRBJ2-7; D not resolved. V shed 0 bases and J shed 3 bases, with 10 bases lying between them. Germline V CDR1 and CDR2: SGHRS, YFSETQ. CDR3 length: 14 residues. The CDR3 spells CASSLGASYYEQYF. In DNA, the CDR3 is TGCGCCAGCAGCTTGGGAGCCAGCTACTACGAGCAGTACTTC.

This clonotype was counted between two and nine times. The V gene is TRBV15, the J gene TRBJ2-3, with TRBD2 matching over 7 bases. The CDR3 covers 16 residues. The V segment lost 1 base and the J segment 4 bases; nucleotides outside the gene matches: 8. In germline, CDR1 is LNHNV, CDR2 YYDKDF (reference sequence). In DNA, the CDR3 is TGTGCCACCAGCAGAGCCCCTAGCGGTTACGCAGATACGCAGTATTTT. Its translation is CATSRAPSGYADTQYF.

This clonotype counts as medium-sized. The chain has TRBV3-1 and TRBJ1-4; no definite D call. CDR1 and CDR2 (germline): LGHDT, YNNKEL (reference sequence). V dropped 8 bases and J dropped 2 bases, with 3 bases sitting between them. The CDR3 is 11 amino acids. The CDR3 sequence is CASRTNEKLFF. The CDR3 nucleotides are TGTGCCAGCCGGACTAATGAAAAACTGTTTTTT.

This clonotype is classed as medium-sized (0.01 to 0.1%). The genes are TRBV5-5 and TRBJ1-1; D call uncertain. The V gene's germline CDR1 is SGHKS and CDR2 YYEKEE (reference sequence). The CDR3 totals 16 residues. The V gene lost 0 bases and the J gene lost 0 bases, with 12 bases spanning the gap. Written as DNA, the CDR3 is TGTGCCAGCAGCTTGGGTACAGCTCGGATGAACACTGAAGCTTTCTTT. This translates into CASSLGTARMNTEAFF.

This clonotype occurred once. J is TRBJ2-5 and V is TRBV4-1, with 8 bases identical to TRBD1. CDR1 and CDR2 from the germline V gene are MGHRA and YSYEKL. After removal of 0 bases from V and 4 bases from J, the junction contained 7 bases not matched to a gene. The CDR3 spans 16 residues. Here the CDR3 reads CASSQDWDRRGETQYF. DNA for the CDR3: TGCGCCAGCAGCCAAGATTGGGACAGGCGGGGAGAGACCCAGTACTTC.

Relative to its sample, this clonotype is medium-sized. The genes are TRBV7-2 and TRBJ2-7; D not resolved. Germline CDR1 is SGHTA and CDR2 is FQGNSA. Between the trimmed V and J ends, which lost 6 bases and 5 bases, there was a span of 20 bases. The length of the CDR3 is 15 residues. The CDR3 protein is CASSRRAVPSDEQYF. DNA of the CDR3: TGTGCCAGCAGTCGCCGGGCTGTTCCCAGCGACGAGCAGTACTTC.

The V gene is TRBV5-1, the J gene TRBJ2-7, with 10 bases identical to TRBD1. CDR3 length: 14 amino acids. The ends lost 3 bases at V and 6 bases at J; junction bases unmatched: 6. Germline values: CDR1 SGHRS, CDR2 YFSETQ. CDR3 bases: TGCGCCAGCAGCTCCGGGACAGGGGCCCTCGAGCAGTACTTC. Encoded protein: CASSSGTGALEQYF.

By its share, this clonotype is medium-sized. The CDR3 region has the DNA TGCAGTGCTAGTTTTCGACAGGGAGGAGAAAAACTGTTTTTT. Translating gives CSASFRQGGEKLFF. V gene TRBV20-1 combines with J gene TRBJ1-4; 7 bases align to TRBD1. The V segment lost 3 bases and the J segment 8 bases; nucleotides outside the gene matches: 9. Germline V gives CDR1 DFQATT, CDR2 SNEGSKA (reference sequence). This CDR3 region has 14 residues.

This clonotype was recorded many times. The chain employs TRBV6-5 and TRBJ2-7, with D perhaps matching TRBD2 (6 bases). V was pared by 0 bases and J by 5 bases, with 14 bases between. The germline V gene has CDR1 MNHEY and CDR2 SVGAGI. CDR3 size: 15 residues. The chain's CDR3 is CASSYSEGIGDEQYF. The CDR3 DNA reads TGTGCCAGCAGTTACTCGGAGGGGATAGGGGACGAGCAGTACTTC.

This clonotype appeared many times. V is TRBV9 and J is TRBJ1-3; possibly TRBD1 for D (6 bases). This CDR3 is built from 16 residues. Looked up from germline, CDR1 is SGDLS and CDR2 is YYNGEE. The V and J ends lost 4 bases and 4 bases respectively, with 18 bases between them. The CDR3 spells CASSKRYPQGGNTIYF. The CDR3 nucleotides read TGTGCCAGCAGCAAACGGTATCCACAGGGAGGAAACACCATATATTTT.